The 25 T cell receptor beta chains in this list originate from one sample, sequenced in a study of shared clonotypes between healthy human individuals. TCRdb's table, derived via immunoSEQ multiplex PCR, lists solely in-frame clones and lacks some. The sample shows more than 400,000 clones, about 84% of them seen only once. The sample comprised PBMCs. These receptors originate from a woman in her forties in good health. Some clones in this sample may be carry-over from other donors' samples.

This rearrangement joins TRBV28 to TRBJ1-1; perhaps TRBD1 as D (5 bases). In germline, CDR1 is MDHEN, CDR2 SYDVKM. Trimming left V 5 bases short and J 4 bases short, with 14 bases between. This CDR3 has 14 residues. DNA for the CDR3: TGTGCCAGCAGTAGTTACAGGCAGACCACTGAAGCTTTCTTT. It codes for CASSSYRQTTEAFF.

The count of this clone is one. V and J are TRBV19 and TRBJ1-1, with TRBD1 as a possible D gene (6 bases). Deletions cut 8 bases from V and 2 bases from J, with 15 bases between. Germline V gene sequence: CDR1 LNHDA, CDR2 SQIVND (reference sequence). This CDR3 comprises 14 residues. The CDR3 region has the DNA TGTGCCAGTGCCGACCCGGGGGCCAACACTGAAGCTTTCTTT. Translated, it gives CASADPGANTEAFF.

The CDR3 protein is CASSHPGGQGYTGELFF. CDR3 sequence (DNA): TGCGCCAGCAGCCACCCCGGAGGACAGGGGTACACCGGGGAGCTGTTTTTT. The rearrangement uses TRBV4-1 and TRBJ2-2; 9 nucleotides agree with TRBD1. Germline assignment: CDR1 MGHRA and CDR2 YSYEKL. Losses at the gene ends were 3 bases for V and 3 bases for J; bases not matched to a gene: 8. The CDR3 extends over 17 amino acids.

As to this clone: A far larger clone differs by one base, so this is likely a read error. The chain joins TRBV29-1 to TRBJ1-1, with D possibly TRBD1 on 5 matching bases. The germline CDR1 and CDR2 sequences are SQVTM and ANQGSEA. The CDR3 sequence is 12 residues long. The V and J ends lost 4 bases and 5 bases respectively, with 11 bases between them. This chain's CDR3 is CSVVPGGTEAFF. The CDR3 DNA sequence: TGCAGCGTTGTGCCGGGGGGAACTGAAGCTTTCTTT.

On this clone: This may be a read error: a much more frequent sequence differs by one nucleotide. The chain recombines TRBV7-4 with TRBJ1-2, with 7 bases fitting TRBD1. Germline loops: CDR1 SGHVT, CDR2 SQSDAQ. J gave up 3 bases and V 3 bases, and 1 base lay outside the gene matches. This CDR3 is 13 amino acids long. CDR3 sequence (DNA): TGTGCCAGCAGCTTGGACAGGTACTATGGCTACACCTTC. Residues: CASSLDRYYGYTF. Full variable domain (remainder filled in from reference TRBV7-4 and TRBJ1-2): GAGVSQSPRYKVAKRGRDVALRCDSISGHVTLYWYRQTLGQGSEVLTYSQSDAQRDKSGRPSGRFSAERPERSVSTLKIQRTEQGDSAVYLCASSLDRYYGYTFGSGTRLTVV.

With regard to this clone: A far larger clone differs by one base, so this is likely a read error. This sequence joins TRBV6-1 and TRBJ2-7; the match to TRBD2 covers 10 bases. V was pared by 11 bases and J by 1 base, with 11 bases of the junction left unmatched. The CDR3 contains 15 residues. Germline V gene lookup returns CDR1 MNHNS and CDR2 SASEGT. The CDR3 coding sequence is TGTGCCGGCGGAAGGACTAGCGGTATTTCCTACGAGCAGTACTTC. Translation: CAGGRTSGISYEQYF.

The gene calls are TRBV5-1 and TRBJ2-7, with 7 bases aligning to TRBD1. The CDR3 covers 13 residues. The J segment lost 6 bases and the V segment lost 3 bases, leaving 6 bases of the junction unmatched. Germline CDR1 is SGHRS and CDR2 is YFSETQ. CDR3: CASSSGQLGEQYF. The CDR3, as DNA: TGCGCCAGCAGCTCGGGACAGTTGGGCGAGCAGTACTTC.

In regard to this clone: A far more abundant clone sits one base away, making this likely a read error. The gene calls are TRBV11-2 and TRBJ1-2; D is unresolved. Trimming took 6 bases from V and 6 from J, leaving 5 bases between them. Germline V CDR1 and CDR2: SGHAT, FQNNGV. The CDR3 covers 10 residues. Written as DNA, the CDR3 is TGTGCCAGCAGGGCCCATGGCTACACCTTC. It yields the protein CASRAHGYTF.

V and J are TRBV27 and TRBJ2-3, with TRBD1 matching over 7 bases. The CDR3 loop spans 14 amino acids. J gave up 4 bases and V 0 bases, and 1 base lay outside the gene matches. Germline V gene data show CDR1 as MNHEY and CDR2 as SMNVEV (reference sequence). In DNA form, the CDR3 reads TGTGCCAGCAGTTTATCGAGGGGGCCAGATACGCAGTATTTT. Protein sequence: CASSLSRGPDTQYF.

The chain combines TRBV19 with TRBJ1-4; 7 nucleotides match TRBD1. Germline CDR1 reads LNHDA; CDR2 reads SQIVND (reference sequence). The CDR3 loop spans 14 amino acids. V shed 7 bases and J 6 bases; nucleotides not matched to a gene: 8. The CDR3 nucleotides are TGTGCCAGTAATCGACAGGGTGCAGATGAAAAACTGTTTTTT. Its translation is CASNRQGADEKLFF.

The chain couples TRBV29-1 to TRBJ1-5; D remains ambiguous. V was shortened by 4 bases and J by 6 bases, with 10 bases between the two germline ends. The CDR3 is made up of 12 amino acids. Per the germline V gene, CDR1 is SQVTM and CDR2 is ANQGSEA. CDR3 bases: TGCAGCGTTGGGGGTGTGGGTCAGCCCCAGCATTTT. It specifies CSVGGVGQPQHF.

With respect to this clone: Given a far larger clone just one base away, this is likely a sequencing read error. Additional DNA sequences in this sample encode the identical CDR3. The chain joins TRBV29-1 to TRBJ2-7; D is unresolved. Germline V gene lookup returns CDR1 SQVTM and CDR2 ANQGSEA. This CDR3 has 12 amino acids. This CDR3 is CSVEDLLHEQYF. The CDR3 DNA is TGCAGCGTCGAAGATCTTCTCCACGAGCAGTACTTC.

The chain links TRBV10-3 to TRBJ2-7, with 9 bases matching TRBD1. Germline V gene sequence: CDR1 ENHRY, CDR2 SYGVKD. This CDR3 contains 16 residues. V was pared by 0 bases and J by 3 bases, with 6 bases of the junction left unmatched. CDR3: CAISESTGQGNYEQYF. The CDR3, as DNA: TGTGCCATCAGTGAGTCGACGGGACAGGGAAACTACGAGCAGTACTTC.

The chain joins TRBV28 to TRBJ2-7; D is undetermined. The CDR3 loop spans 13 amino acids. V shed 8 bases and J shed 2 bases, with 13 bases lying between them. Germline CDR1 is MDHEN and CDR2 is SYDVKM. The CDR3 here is CASAPMGTYEQYF. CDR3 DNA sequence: TGTGCCAGCGCCCCTATGGGAACCTACGAGCAGTACTTC.

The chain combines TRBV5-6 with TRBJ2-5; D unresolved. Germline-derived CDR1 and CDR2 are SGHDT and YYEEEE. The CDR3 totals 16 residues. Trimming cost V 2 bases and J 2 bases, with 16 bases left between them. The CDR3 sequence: CASSFLSAANQETQYF. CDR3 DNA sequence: TGTGCCAGCAGCTTCCTGAGCGCGGCCAATCAAGAGACCCAGTACTTC.

The CDR3 sequence: CASSLLAAPYEQYF. DNA of the CDR3: TGTGCCAGCAGCCTTCTAGCGGCACCCTACGAGCAGTACTTC. This chain joins TRBV28 and TRBJ2-7; 7 bases are shared with TRBD2. Germline CDR1 reads MDHEN; CDR2 reads SYDVKM. V lost 6 bases, J lost 2 bases, and 7 bases stayed unmatched. CDR3 length: 14 amino acids.

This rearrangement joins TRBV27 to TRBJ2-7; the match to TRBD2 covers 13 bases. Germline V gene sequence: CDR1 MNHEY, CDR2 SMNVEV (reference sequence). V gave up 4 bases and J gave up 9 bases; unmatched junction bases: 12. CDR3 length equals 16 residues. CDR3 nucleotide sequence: TGTGCCAGCAGTTCCCCCGGGACTAGCGGGACTGTAGTGCAGTACTTC. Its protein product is CASSSPGTSGTVVQYF.

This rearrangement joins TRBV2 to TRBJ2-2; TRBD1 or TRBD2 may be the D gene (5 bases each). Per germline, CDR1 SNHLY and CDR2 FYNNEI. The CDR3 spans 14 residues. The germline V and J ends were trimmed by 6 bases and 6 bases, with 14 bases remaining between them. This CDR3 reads CASRDNRGAGELFF. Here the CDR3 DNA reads TGTGCCAGCAGGGATAATCGAGGGGCCGGGGAGCTGTTTTTT. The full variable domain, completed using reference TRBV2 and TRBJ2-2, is EPEVTQTPSHQVTQMGQEVILRCVPISNHLYFYWYRQILGQKVEFLVSFYNNEISEKSEIFDDQFSVERPDGSNFTLKIRSTKLEDSAMYFCASRDNRGAGELFFGEGSRLTVL.

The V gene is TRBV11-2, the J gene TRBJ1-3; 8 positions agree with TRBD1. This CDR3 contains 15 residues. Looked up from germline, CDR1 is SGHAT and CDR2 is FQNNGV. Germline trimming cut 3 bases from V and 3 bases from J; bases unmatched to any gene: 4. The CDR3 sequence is CASSFDRGNGNTIYF. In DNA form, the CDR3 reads TGTGCCAGCAGCTTCGACAGGGGAAATGGAAACACCATATATTTT.

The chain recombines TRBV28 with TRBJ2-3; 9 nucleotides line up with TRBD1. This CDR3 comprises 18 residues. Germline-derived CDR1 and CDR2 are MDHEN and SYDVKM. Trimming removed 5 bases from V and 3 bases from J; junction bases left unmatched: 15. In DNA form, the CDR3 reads TGTGCCAGCAGTAACCCGGGACAGGGTGGGGTGTTTACAGATACGCAGTATTTT. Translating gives CASSNPGQGGVFTDTQYF.

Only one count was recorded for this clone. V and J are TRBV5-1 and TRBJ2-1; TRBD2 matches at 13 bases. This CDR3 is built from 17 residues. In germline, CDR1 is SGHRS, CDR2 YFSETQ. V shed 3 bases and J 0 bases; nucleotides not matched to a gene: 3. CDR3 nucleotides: TGCGCCAGCAGCTCGGGGACTAGCGGGATCTCCTACAATGAGCAGTTCTTC. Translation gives CASSSGTSGISYNEQFF. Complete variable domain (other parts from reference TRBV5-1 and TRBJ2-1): KAGVTQTPRYLIKTRGQQVTLSCSPISGHRSVSWYQQTPGQGLQFLFEYFSETQRNKGNFPGRFSGRQFSNSRSEMNVSTLELGDSALYLCASSSGTSGISYNEQFFGPGTRLTVL.

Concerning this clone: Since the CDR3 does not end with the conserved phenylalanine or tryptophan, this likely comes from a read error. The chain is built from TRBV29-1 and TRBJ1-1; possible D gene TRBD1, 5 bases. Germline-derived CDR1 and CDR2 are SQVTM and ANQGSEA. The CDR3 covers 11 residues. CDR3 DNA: TGCAGCGTTGCAGGGAACACTAAAGCTTTCCTT. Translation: CSVAGNTKAFL.

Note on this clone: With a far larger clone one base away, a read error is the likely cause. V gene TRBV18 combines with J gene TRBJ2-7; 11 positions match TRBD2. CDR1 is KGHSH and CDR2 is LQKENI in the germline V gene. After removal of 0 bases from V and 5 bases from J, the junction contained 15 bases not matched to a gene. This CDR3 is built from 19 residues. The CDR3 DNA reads TGTGCCAGCTCACCACCCTACTCGGTACTAGCGGGAGATTTGAACGAGCAGTACTTC. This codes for CASSPPYSVLAGDLNEQYF.

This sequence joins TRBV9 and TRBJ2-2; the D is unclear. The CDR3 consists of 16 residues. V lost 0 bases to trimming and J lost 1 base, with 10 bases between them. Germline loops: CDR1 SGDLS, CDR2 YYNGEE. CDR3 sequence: CASSVEDGRNTGELFF. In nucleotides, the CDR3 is TGTGCCAGCAGCGTAGAGGATGGACGGAACACCGGGGAGCTGTTTTTT.

For the CDR3, the DNA is TGTGCCAGTAGTTCCGGGACTAGCGGCTTCTACGAGCAGTACTTC. It is translated as CASSSGTSGFYEQYF. V and J are TRBV19 and TRBJ2-7; TRBD2 agrees at 11 bases. CDR1 is LNHDA, CDR2 SQIVND, per germline (reference sequence). V shed 5 bases, J shed 3 bases, and the junction held 6 bases outside the gene matches. This CDR3 region has 15 residues.